The 8 T cell receptor beta chains given below trace back to one sample, sequenced in a study of T cell responses to AZD1222 COVID-19 vaccine. Clones were sequenced by immunoSEQ multiplex PCR, and TCRdb holds only the in-frame ones, with some missing. This sample has approximately 140,000 clones, with under 95% found just once. Sequenced material: peripheral blood, taken on day 0 of AZD1222 vaccination. Source of these receptors: an adult in good health.

This sequence joins TRBV6-2 or TRBV6-3 and TRBJ1-5; D uncertain. This CDR3 has 14 residues. The V gene's germline CDR1 is MNHEY and CDR2 SVGEGT. Trimming took 1 base from V and 3 from J, leaving 7 bases between them. This CDR3 reads CASSYYWNNQPQHF. CDR3 sequence (DNA): TGTGCCAGCAGTTACTATTGGAACAATCAGCCCCAGCATTTT.

This clone was found once. V and J are TRBV10-1 and TRBJ1-2, with D unresolved. This CDR3 contains 17 residues. The V end lost 6 bases, the J end lost 1 base, and 21 bases lay between the germline ends. From germline, CDR1 is WNHNN and CDR2 SYGVQD (reference sequence). CDR3 sequence reads: CASRSPAWEVGNYGYTF. In DNA form, the CDR3 reads TGCGCCAGCAGGTCCCCCGCCTGGGAGGTAGGTAACTATGGCTACACCTTC.

This chain uses TRBV7-6 with TRBJ1-4, with D hard to call. Trimming pared 1 base from V and 10 bases from J, leaving 16 bases between. The CDR3 is 15 residues long. Looked up from germline, CDR1 is SGHVS and CDR2 is FNYEAQ. Here the CDR3 DNA reads TGTGCCAGCAGCTTAGACCTGGGGTATGGAGGAAAACTGTTTTTT. Encoded protein: CASSLDLGYGGKLFF.

This clone was observed a few times. This chain uses TRBV4-3 with TRBJ1-5; 7 nucleotides match TRBD1. Germline assignment: CDR1 LGHNA and CDR2 YSLEER. This CDR3 is built from 15 residues. Losses at the gene ends were 0 bases for V and 6 bases for J; bases not matched to a gene: 5. CDR3 in DNA: TGCGCCAGCAGCCAAGAATGGACAGGCAGTCAGCCCCAGCATTTT. Translation: CASSQEWTGSQPQHF.

This clone was seen once. CDR3 sequence reads: CASSHGLGGYTDTQYF. CDR3 in DNA: TGTGCCAGCAGCCACGGGTTGGGTGGTTATACAGATACGCAGTATTTT. The chain has TRBV7-3 and TRBJ2-3; no reliable D call. The germline CDR1 and CDR2 sequences are SGHTA and FQGTGA. The CDR3 contains 16 residues. V lost 5 bases to trimming and J lost 3 bases, with 18 bases between them.

This chain connects TRBV16 to TRBJ1-5; D not certain. The V end lost 0 bases, the J end lost 1 base, and 10 bases lay between the germline ends. Germline lookup yields CDR1 KGHSY and CDR2 FQNENV. The CDR3 is 16 amino acids. The CDR3 region is CASSQSAEGSNQPQHF. CDR3 coding DNA: TGTGCCAGCAGCCAATCCGCAGAGGGCAGCAATCAGCCCCAGCATTTT. The complete variable domain, with remaining parts taken from reference TRBV16 and TRBJ1-5, reads GEEVAQTPKHLVRGEGQKAKLYCAPIKGHSYVFWYQQVLKNEFKFLISFQNENVFDETGMPKERFSAKCLPNSPCSLEIQATKLEDSAVYFCASSQSAEGSNQPQHFGDGTRLSIL.

The V gene is TRBV7-2, the J gene TRBJ2-1; no definite D call. The length of the CDR3 is 14 residues. CDR1 and CDR2 from the germline V gene are SGHTA and FQGNSA. Trimming stripped 2 bases from V and 6 bases from J, with 11 bases between. The CDR3 nucleotides are TGTGCCAGCAGCTTAATCAGTAGTATCAATGAGCAGTTCTTC. It translates to CASSLISSINEQFF.

The chain is built from TRBV3-1 (or the pseudogene TRBV3-2) and TRBJ1-2, with D hard to call. The V gene's germline CDR1 is LGHDT and CDR2 YNNKEL (reference sequence). Trimming left V 3 bases short and J 4 bases short, with 12 bases between. This CDR3 is 14 amino acids long. This chain's CDR3 is CASSHNVGSYGYTF. CDR3 coding DNA: TGTGCCAGCAGCCATAATGTGGGGTCCTATGGCTACACCTTC.